There are a few counts of the clone carrying this T cell receptor (beta chain). Its antigen is not identified. The diagnosis combined clinical symptoms, thyroxine, TRAb, thyroid ultrasound and orbital computed tomography scans. The data belong to a study of Graves' ophthalmopathy and Graves' hyperthyroidism. Background on the study: At initial diagnosis, peripheral blood was obtained, and this preceded any treatment.

Study-level findings and limits: Blood also harbored most expanded thyroid clonotypes above 0.001 frequency. A 13-signature model separated ophthalmopathy from stable hyperthyroidism, reaching 85% to 90% sensitivity and under 82% specificity cross-validated.

TCR beta CDR3 regions were amplified from RNA transcripts. The workflow started with a first-round RT-PCR run with HTBI primers and then moved on to a second-round multiplex PCR. TCRdb re-analysed the multiplex PCR reads in MiXCR, keeping a single row per CDR3 protein. The table has roughly 500,000 distinct CDR3 sequences, 13% to 15% seen once; the top ten hold approximately 9.8%. Sequencing used blood. The receptor was derived from a woman in her twenties or thirties with Graves' ophthalmopathy.

The CDR3 protein is CASSQGPTIYF. CDR3 in DNA: TGTGCCAGCAGCCAGGGGCCCACCATATATTTT. The chain couples TRBV12-3 or TRBV12-4 to TRBJ1-3; TRBD1 might be the D (6 bases). The CDR3 contains 11 residues. V dropped 6 bases and J dropped 9 bases, with 9 bases sitting between them.